A selection of T cell receptor beta chains follows, all from one sample in a study of beta chain features in type 1 diabetes. TCRdb keeps only in-frame clones here, not all; method: immunoSEQ multiplex PCR. In the table there are about 300,000 clones, approximately 8.1% of which are singletons. The sequencing sample was made of central memory CD4+ T cells from blood. The receptors were gathered from a woman between 18 and 30 years old in good health. CDR3s include the opening cysteine and the closing phenylalanine or tryptophan. The D gene is left open where the match is weak. Expanded clones get a size class; other rows say once, few or many, or leave the size out.

TRBV15	TRBJ1-6	NA	few	TGTGCCACCAGCAGGGGAGGGGGGGATAATTCACCCCTCCACTTT	CATSRGGGDNSPLHF
TRBV4-1	TRBJ2-3	TRBD1	many	TGCGCCAGCAGCCAAGATCCAGAGGGGGCTAGCACAGATACGCAGTATTTT	CASSQDPEGASTDTQYF
TRBV11-3	TRBJ2-1	TRBD1	many	TGTGCCAGCAGCTTCGGACAGGGGGCCGATGAGCAGTTCTTC	CASSFGQGADEQFF
TRBV4-3	TRBJ1-2	NA	NA	TGCGCCAGCAGCCTTGACCCTCCGGGACACTATGGCTACACCTTC	CASSLDPPGHYGYTF
TRBV18	TRBJ2-2	NA	few	TGTGCCAGCTCACCAGGGTCTGGGTCCGGGGAGCTGTTTTTT	CASSPGSGSGELFF
TRBV29-1	TRBJ2-5	NA	few	TGCAGCGTTGTGGAGGGGTCGGAGACCCAGTACTTC	CSVVEGSETQYF
TRBV7-6	TRBJ2-1	NA	NA	TGTGCCAGCAGCCCAATTTCAGGGTCCGACTACAATGAGCAGTTCTTC	CASSPISGSDYNEQFF
TRBV7-2	TRBJ1-2	NA	few	TGTGCCAGCAGCTTAGTTGCCACAGGAAACTATGGCTACACCTTC	CASSLVATGNYGYTF
TRBV5-8	TRBJ1-5	NA	few	TGTGCCAGCAGCCCAGGGCAGTCTAATCAGCCCCAGCATTTT	CASSPGQSNQPQHF
TRBV25-1	TRBJ2-1	TRBD1	NA	TGTGCCAGCAGTGAATGGAGGACAGGCTACAATGAGCAGTTCTTC	CASSEWRTGYNEQFF
TRBV30	TRBJ2-3	NA	NA	TGTGCCTGGAGTGGGAGTATCACAGATACGCAGTATTTT	CAWSGSITDTQYF
TRBV29-1	TRBJ1-2	NA	NA	TGCAGCATTGCCTCTCCCCGAACAGGGGGCTACACCTTC	CSIASPRTGGYTF
TRBV4-2	TRBJ1-2	NA	NA	TGTGCCAGCAGCCAAGTCATTTCTGGGGGATTTGACTATGGCTACACCTTC	CASSQVISGGFDYGYTF
TRBV18	TRBJ2-1	TRBD1	many	TGTGCCAGCTCACAAGGGACAGGGATCAATGAGCAGTTCTTC	CASSQGTGINEQFF
TRBV7-2	TRBJ1-4	TRBD1	NA	TGTGCCAGCAGACGTGGGACTATGACAGGGGGCGGTGAAAAACTGTTTTTT	CASRRGTMTGGGEKLFF
TRBV6-6	TRBJ1-1	NA	few	TGTGCCAGCAGAAACCCAGGGGTCAGTTCTTCTCCTTTCTTT	CASRNPGVSSSPFF
TRBV6-1	TRBJ2-1	NA	few	TGTGCCAGCACCCGAGCTAGCCTTTACAATGAGCAGTTCTTC	CASTRASLYNEQFF
TRBV30	TRBJ1-2	TRBD1	NA	TGTGCCTGGACCGGACAGGGGGCGGGCGGCTACACCTTC	CAWTGQGAGGYTF
TRBV7-8	TRBJ1-3	NA	few	TGTGCCAGCAGCGCCCTCAGGAGAGGCTCTGGAAACACCATATATTTT	CASSALRRGSGNTIYF
TRBV19	TRBJ1-6	NA	NA	TGTGCCAGTAGTAGAACAGATTACGATTCACCCCTCCACTTT	CASSRTDYDSPLHF
TRBV7-2	TRBJ1-1	NA	NA	TGTGCCAGCAGCTCCCCTTCTTCCCCAAGGAACACTGAAGCTTTCTTT	CASSSPSSPRNTEAFF
TRBV4-3	TRBJ1-3	NA	few	TGCGCCAGCAGCCAAGTGGGGGGAAACACCATATATTTT	CASSQVGGNTIYF
TRBV7-3	TRBJ1-1	TRBD1	NA	TGTGCCAGCAGCTGGACAGGAGGGACTGAAGCTTTCTTT	CASSWTGGTEAFF
TRBV7-3	TRBJ1-1	NA	NA	TGTGCCAGCAGCTTACTGGGCTCCGACACTGAAGCTTTCTTT	CASSLLGSDTEAFF
TRBV2	TRBJ1-2	NA	few	TGTGCCAGCAGGAGACAGGTTTCGGGCGGCTACACCTTC	CASRRQVSGGYTF
TRBV7-9	TRBJ1-1	NA	few	TGTGCCAGCAGCTCGGCGGTTATCAATGAAGCTTTCTTT	CASSSAVINEAFF
TRBV7-6	TRBJ2-3	NA	NA	TGTGCCAGCAGCTTAGGGAGAGATACGCAGTATTTT	CASSLGRDTQYF
TRBV28	TRBJ2-1	NA	NA	TGTGCCAGCAGCTTTGACAGATCCCTTTACAATGAGCAGTTCTTC	CASSFDRSLYNEQFF
TRBV11-1	TRBJ2-3	NA	few	TGTGCCAGCAGCCTCCAGATAGGGGATACGCAGTATTTT	CASSLQIGDTQYF
TRBV4-1	TRBJ2-2	NA	many	TGCGCCAGCAGCCATGGGACGGTTGCGAACACCGGGGAGCTGTTTTTT	CASSHGTVANTGELFF
TRBV7-2	TRBJ1-1	NA	many	TGTGCCAGCAGCTTTCAGGGCCGGCGTGAAGCTTTCTTT	CASSFQGRREAFF
TRBV7-9	TRBJ1-2	NA	NA	TGTGCCAGCAGCTTAGCAGGAGGGCTGGCTAACTATGGCTACACCTTC	CASSLAGGLANYGYTF
TRBV27	TRBJ2-7	TRBD2	NA	TGTGCCAGCAGTCCGCGAGCGGGAGGGGCCTACGAGCAGTACTTC	CASSPRAGGAYEQYF
TRBV11-1	TRBJ2-3	NA	NA	TGTGCCAGCAGCTTACGGGGGGCGGGCACAGATACGCAGTATTTT	CASSLRGAGTDTQYF
TRBV5-4	TRBJ2-2	NA	NA	TGTGCCAGCAGCCCCATGGCGGGACAGCCAGAGGGGGAGCTGTTTTTT	CASSPMAGQPEGELFF
TRBV12-5	TRBJ2-3	TRBD2	NA	TGTGCTAGTGGTTTGGTCGGCGGGAGGGCCCTAGATACGCAGTATTTT	CASGLVGGRALDTQYF
TRBV5-1	TRBJ2-7	NA	NA	TGCGCCAGCAGCTTGGAACGGGAGCCTTTCTACGAGCAGTACTTC	CASSLEREPFYEQYF
TRBV18	TRBJ2-3	NA	NA	TGTGCCAGCTCACCTCTGGATCACTCAAGCACAGATACGCAGTATTTT	CASSPLDHSSTDTQYF
TRBV5-6	TRBJ1-2	TRBD1	few	TGTGCCAGCAGCGGAGACAGGGCTAACTATGGCTACACCTTC	CASSGDRANYGYTF
TRBV5-1	TRBJ1-5	NA	few	TGCGCCAGCAGCTTGGACGGGATTGGAAATCAGCCCCAGCATTTT	CASSLDGIGNQPQHF
TRBV7-8	TRBJ2-5	NA	NA	TGTGCCAGCAGCGTCCTACAGGGAGCCCTAGCACGACAAGAGACCCAGTACTTC	CASSVLQGALARQETQYF
TRBV9	TRBJ2-2	NA	NA	TGTGCCAGCAGCGAGCGTCGGATGACCGGGGAGCTGTTTTTT	CASSERRMTGELFF
TRBV2	TRBJ2-1	TRBD1	NA	TGTGCCAGCCACCGGACAGGAGACAATGAGCAGTTCTTC	CASHRTGDNEQFF
TRBV7-9	TRBJ1-1	TRBD1	NA	TGTGCCAGCAGTAGACAGGGAGTCACTGAAGCTTTCTTT	CASSRQGVTEAFF
TRBV2	TRBJ2-7	NA	few	TGTGCCAGCAGTCCGGACTGGGACACTACCTACGAGCAGTACTTC	CASSPDWDTTYEQYF
TRBV15	TRBJ2-1	TRBD2	NA	TGTGCCGCCGTGACTAGCGGACCCTACAATGAGCAGTTCTTC	CAAVTSGPYNEQFF
TRBV7-9	TRBJ2-3	TRBD1	NA	TGTGCCACCTCGGGACAGGGACCCACAGATACGCAGTATTTT	CATSGQGPTDTQYF
TRBV12-5	TRBJ2-1	NA	few	TGTGCTAGTGGTTTGTCCCACAATGAGCAGTTCTTC	CASGLSHNEQFF
TRBV4-2	TRBJ1-2	TRBD1	few	TGTGCCAGCAGCCGGGACAGCTATGGCTACACCTTC	CASSRDSYGYTF
TRBV5-1	TRBJ1-4	TRBD1	NA	TGCGCCAGCAGTCCACGAGGGACAGTCGTTGCAACTAATGAAAAACTGTTTTTT	CASSPRGTVVATNEKLFF
TRBV18	TRBJ2-3	NA	few	TGTGCCAGCTCACCCCCTAGGTACCCGGACGCAGATACGCAGTATTTT	CASSPPRYPDADTQYF
TRBV7-9	TRBJ2-3	TRBD2	few	TGTGCCAGCAGCTCGGGACTAGGCGCAGATACGCAGTATTTT	CASSSGLGADTQYF
TRBV5-1	TRBJ2-2	NA	NA	TGCGCCAGCAGTTTACTTGTCATCGCGAACACCGGGGAGCTGTTTTTT	CASSLLVIANTGELFF
TRBV5-1	TRBJ2-3	NA	NA	TGCGCCAGCGCCCCCCAGGCGAACACAGATACGCAGTATTTT	CASAPQANTDTQYF